These T cell receptor beta chains were read from a single sample in a study of CD8+ T cells in alopecia areata. Sequenced by immunoSEQ multiplex PCR; TCRdb stores in-frame clones only, minus some. Among 90,000 to 100,000 clones listed, around two fifths were seen once. The specimen was CD4+ T cells sorted from blood. The receptors shown here come from a human donor with alopecia areata. Both conserved end residues are part of each CDR3. The D gene is left open where the match is weak. The size of a clone is reported for some rows only, either as once, few or many, or as a class for expanded clones.

d_call clone_size j_call v_call cdr3_nt cdr3_aa
NA few TRBJ1-1 TRBV29-1 TGCAGCGTTGAAGGACAGCCGAACACTGAAGCTTTCTTT CSVEGQPNTEAFF
NA NA TRBJ1-2 TRBV28 TGTGCCAGCATGGCGGGAGTCTATGGCTACACCTTC CASMAGVYGYTF
NA NA TRBJ1-3 TRBV7-9 TGTGCCAGCGAAGTGGAGTCTGGAAACACCATATATTTT CASEVESGNTIYF
NA NA TRBJ2-7 TRBV2 TGTGCCAGCAGTCTTAGGGACGTCTACGAGCAGTACTTC CASSLRDVYEQYF
NA NA TRBJ1-2 TRBV14 TGTGCCAGCAGCCAAGGGGGGAACGCTAACTATGGCTACACCTTC CASSQGGNANYGYTF
NA NA TRBJ2-1 TRBV7-2 TGTGCCAGCAGCCAGGAGTCAAATCGTGAGCAGTTCTTC CASSQESNREQFF
NA once TRBJ1-2 TRBV30 TGTGCCTGGAGTGGGGACCGCCGTCAGGGCTACACCTTC CAWSGDRRQGYTF
NA NA TRBJ1-2 TRBV30 TGTGCCTGGAGTTTGACAGTAGACCAAGGCTACACCTTC CAWSLTVDQGYTF
TRBD2 few TRBJ2-4 TRBV7-9 TGTGCCAGCAGCTTGTCCTACGAATTCAGCGGGAGGGCTCCGGACATTCAGTACTTC CASSLSYEFSGRAPDIQYF
NA NA TRBJ2-5 TRBV7-9 TGTGCCAGCAGCTTTAGCGCGCCGGGGGAGACCCAGTACTTC CASSFSAPGETQYF
NA NA TRBJ2-3 TRBV4-1 TGCGCCAGCAGCCAAGAAGGAGCCGATACGCAGTATTTT CASSQEGADTQYF
NA few TRBJ2-7 TRBV29-1 TGCAGCGTTGAGCAGGCCTACGAGCAGTACTTC CSVEQAYEQYF
NA NA TRBJ2-4 TRBV29-1 TGCAGCGTGGGGGTCATCCAGGGCAAAAACATTCAGTACTTC CSVGVIQGKNIQYF
NA NA TRBJ1-2 TRBV25-1 TGTGCCAGCCTACCCCGGGGGGAAGGCTATGGCTACACCTTC CASLPRGEGYGYTF
NA few TRBJ1-1 TRBV29-1 TGCAGCGCTCGAGCGGGCCCCAACACTGAAGCTTTCTTT CSARAGPNTEAFF
NA NA TRBJ2-1 TRBV15 TGTGCCACCAGCAGACCTACATTGGCTGGTGAGCAGTTCTTC CATSRPTLAGEQFF
NA few TRBJ1-1 TRBV29-1 TGCAGCGTTGAACGGGGCGGAGGCACTGAAGCTTTCTTT CSVERGGGTEAFF
NA NA TRBJ1-5 TRBV29-1 TGCAGCGTGGGACTCGGGGAGGATCAGCCCCAGCATTTT CSVGLGEDQPQHF
NA NA TRBJ2-7 TRBV18 TGTGCCAGCTCACCAGAGACACAATACTACGAGCAGTACTTC CASSPETQYYEQYF
NA NA TRBJ2-7 TRBV29-1 TGCAGCGTTGAACTGGGGTCAGCCTCCTACGAGCAGTACTTC CSVELGSASYEQYF
TRBD1 NA TRBJ1-2 TRBV30 TGTGCCTGGAGTGACCTACAGGGGAAGAGAGGCTACACCTTC CAWSDLQGKRGYTF
NA NA TRBJ2-7 TRBV7-2 TGTGCCAGCAGCCCGCGGACCTCTGGGGAGCAGTACTTC CASSPRTSGEQYF
NA NA TRBJ2-2 TRBV2 TGTGCCAGCAGTGATAGGCCCCTGGCGAGGGAGCTGTTTTTT CASSDRPLARELFF
NA NA TRBJ1-1 TRBV29-1 TGCAGCGTTGTAGGACCGGCTTGGGTGAACACTGAAGCTTTCTTT CSVVGPAWVNTEAFF
NA NA TRBJ1-2 TRBV29-1 TGCAGCGTTGATGGGGATGGCTACACCTTC CSVDGDGYTF
NA NA TRBJ2-2 TRBV30 TGTGCCTGGAAAACAACCATCAACACCGGGGAGCTGTTTTTT CAWKTTINTGELFF
NA NA TRBJ1-4 TRBV7-2 TGTGCCAGCAGCTTAAACAGCGCAACTAATGAAAAACTGTTTTTT CASSLNSATNEKLFF
NA NA TRBJ2-5 TRBV5-4 TGTGCCAGCAGCTTGGTAAAGGGAACCCAAGAGACCCAGTACTTC CASSLVKGTQETQYF
NA NA TRBJ1-4 TRBV30 TGTGCCTGGAGTGTCGACAGAGTCAATGAAAAACTGTTTTTT CAWSVDRVNEKLFF
TRBD1 few TRBJ2-7 TRBV29-1 TGCAGCGTTGATGAGGGGGCGTCGTCCTACGAGCAGTACTTC CSVDEGASSYEQYF
TRBD2 NA TRBJ2-7 TRBV27 TGTGCCAGCAGTCCGATTGCCGGGACTAGCGGGAGGGTAGCGCAGTACTTC CASSPIAGTSGRVAQYF
NA NA TRBJ2-2 TRBV2 TGTGCCAGCAGAGCCACAGATCACACCGGGGAGCTGTTTTTT CASRATDHTGELFF
NA few TRBJ2-7 TRBV29-1 TGCAGCGTGACCCTGCTCGGATCCTACGAGCAGTACTTC CSVTLLGSYEQYF
NA few TRBJ1-2 TRBV28 TGTGCCAGCAGTCCCCCATGGGGAGGGAGTGGCTACACCTTC CASSPPWGGSGYTF
NA NA TRBJ2-1 TRBV29-1 TGCAGCGTCTTTGGACAGTACAATGAGCAGTTCTTC CSVFGQYNEQFF
NA NA TRBJ1-5 TRBV18 TGTGCCAGCTCACCAGAAGCGGGCGGGCAGCCCCAGCATTTT CASSPEAGGQPQHF
NA NA TRBJ1-2 TRBV28 TGTGCCAGCAGTCCCACGGACACCTATGGCTACACCTTC CASSPTDTYGYTF
NA NA TRBJ1-3 TRBV29-1 TGCAGCGTCCAGTCCGCTGGAAACACCATATATTTT CSVQSAGNTIYF
TRBD1 few TRBJ2-4 TRBV12-5 TGTGCTAGTGGTTTGGCCCCCGGGGACAGTACGGGCGTGGACATTCAGTACTTC CASGLAPGDSTGVDIQYF
TRBD1 NA TRBJ2-5 TRBV29-1 TGCAGCGTTGGGACAGGGGGACAAGAGACCCAGTACTTC CSVGTGGQETQYF
TRBD2 few TRBJ2-7 TRBV28 TGTGCCAGCAGTCAGACTAGCGGCTACGAGCAGTACTTC CASSQTSGYEQYF
NA NA TRBJ2-1 TRBV11-2 TGTGCCAGCAGCGTAGGGACCACCTACAATGAGCAGTTCTTC CASSVGTTYNEQFF
NA NA TRBJ2-3 TRBV6-6 TGTGCCAGCAGTTACGTAGATACGCAGTATTTT CASSYVDTQYF
NA few TRBJ1-5 TRBV28 TGTGCCAGCAGTTTAGGGCCGCGCAATCAGCCCCAGCATTTT CASSLGPRNQPQHF
TRBD2 NA TRBJ2-7 TRBV28 TGTGCCAGCAGTTCCCCGAGCGGGAACTCCTACGAGCAGTACTTC CASSSPSGNSYEQYF
NA NA TRBJ2-3 TRBV4-3 TGCGCCAGCAGCCAGGACTATCTTCCAGATACGCAGTATTTT CASSQDYLPDTQYF